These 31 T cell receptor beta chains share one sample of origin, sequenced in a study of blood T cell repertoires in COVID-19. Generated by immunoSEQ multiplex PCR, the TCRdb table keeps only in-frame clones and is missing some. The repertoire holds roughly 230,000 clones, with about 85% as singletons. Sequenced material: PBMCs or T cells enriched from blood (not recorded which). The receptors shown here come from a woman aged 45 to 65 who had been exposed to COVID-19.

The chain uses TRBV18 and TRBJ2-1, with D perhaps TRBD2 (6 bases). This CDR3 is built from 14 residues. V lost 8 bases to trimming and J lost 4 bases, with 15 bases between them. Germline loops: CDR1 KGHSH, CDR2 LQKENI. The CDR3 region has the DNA TGTGCCAGCACGAAGCCGGGACTGTACAATGAGCAGTTCTTC. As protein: CASTKPGLYNEQFF.

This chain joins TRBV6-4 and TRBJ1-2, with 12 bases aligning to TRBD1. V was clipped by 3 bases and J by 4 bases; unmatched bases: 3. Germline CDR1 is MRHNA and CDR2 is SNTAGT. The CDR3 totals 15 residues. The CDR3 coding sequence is TGTGCCAGCAGTGAGGGGGACAGGGGGCTCTATGGCTACACCTTC. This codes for CASSEGDRGLYGYTF.

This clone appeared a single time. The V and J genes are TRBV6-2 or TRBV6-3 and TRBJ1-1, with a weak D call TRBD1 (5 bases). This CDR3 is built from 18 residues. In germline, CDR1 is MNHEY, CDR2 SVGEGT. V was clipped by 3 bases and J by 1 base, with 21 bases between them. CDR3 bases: TGTGCCAGCAGTTATATCCCCGATCACACAGGAACGAACACTGAAGCTTTCTTT. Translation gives CASSYIPDHTGTNTEAFF.

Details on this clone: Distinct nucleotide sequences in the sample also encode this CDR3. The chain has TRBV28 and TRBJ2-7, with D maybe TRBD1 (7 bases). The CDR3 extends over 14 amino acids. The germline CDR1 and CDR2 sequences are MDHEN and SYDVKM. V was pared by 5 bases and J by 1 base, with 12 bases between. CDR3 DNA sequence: TGTGCCAGCAGTGTCCAGGGGGGATCCTACGAGCAGTACTTC. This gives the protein CASSVQGGSYEQYF.

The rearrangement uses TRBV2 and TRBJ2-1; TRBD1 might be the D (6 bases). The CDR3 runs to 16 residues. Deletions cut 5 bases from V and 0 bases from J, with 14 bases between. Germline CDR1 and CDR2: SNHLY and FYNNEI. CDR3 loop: CASSRPGQSSYNEQFF. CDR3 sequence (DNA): TGTGCCAGCAGTCGACCGGGACAAAGCTCCTACAATGAGCAGTTCTTC.

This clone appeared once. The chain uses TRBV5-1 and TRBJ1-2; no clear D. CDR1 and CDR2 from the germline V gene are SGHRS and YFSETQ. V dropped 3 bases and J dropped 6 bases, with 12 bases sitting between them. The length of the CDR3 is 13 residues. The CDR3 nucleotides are TGCGCCAGCAGCTCGGAGGGAGGCAATGGCTACACCTTC. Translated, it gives CASSSEGGNGYTF.

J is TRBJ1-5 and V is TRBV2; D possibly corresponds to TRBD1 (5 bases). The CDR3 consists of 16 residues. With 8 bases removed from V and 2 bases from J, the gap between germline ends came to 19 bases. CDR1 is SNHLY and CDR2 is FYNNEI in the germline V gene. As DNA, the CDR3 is TGTGCCAGCGCGACAGTTTCCATACTGGGCAATCAGCCCCAGCATTTT. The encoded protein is CASATVSILGNQPQHF.

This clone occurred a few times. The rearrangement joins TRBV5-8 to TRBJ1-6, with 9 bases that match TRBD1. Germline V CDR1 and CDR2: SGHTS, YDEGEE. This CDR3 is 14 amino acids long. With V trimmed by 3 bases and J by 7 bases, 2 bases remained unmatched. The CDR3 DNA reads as TGTGCCAGCAGCTCCGGGACAGGGAATTCACCCCTCCACTTT. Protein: CASSSGTGNSPLHF.

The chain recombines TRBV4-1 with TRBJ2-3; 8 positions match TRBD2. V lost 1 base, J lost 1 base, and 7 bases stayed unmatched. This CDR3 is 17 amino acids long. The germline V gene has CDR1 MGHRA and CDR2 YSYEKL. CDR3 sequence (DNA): TGCGCCAGCAGCCAAGGGTCAGGAGCGGGGGGCACAGATACGCAGTATTTT. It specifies CASSQGSGAGGTDTQYF.

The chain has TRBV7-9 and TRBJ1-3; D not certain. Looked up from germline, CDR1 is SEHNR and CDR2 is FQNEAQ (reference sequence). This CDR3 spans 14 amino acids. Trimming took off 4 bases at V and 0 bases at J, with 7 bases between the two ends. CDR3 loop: CASSSWSSGNTIYF. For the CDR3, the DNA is TGTGCCAGCAGCTCCTGGAGCTCTGGAAACACCATATATTTT.

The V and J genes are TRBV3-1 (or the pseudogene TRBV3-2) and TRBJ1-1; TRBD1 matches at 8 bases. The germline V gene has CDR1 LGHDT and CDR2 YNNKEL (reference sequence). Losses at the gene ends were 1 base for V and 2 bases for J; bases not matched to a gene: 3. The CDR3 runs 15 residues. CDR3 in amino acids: CASSQATGVNTEAFF. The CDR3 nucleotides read TGTGCCAGCAGCCAAGCGACAGGGGTTAACACTGAAGCTTTCTTT.

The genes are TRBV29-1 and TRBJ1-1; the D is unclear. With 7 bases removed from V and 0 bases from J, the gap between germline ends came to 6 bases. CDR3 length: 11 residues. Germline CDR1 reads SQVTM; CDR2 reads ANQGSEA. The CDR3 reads CSGDMNTEAFF. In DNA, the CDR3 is TGCAGCGGTGATATGAACACTGAAGCTTTCTTT.

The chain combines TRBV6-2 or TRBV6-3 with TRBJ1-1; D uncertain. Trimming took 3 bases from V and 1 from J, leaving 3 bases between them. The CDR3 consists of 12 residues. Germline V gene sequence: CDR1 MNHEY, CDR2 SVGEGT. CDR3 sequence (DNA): TGTGCCAGCAGTTATCAGAACACTGAAGCTTTCTTT. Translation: CASSYQNTEAFF.

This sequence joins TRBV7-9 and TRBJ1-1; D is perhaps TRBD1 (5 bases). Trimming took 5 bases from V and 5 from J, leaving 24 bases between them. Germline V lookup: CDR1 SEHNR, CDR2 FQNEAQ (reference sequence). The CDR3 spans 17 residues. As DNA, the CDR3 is TGTGCCAGCAGCCCAACACTACGGGGGAAAGGTGATACTGAAGCTTTCTTT. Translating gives CASSPTLRGKGDTEAFF.

The DNA of the CDR3 is TGTGCCAGCAGCGTAGGGGGGACTACCAACAATGAGCAGTTCTTC. Protein: CASSVGGTTNNEQFF. The rearrangement uses TRBV9 and TRBJ2-1, with 7 bases fitting TRBD2. The germline V gene encodes CDR1 SGDLS and CDR2 YYNGEE. The CDR3 length is 15 residues. After removal of 0 bases from V and 5 bases from J, the junction contained 5 bases not matched to a gene.

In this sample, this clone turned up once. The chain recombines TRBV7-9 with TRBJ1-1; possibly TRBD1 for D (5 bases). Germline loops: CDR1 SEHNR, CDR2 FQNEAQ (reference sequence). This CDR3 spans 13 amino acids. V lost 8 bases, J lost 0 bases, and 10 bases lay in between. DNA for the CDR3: TGTGCCAGCCTTGGGGCGATGAACACTGAAGCTTTCTTT. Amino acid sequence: CASLGAMNTEAFF.

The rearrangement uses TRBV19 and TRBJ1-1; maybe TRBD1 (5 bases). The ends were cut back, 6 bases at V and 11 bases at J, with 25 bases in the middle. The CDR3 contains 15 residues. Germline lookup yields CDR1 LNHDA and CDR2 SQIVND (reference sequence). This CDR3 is CASSRQSDLMIGAFF. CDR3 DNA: TGTGCCAGTAGCCGACAGAGCGACCTTATGATCGGGGCTTTCTTT.

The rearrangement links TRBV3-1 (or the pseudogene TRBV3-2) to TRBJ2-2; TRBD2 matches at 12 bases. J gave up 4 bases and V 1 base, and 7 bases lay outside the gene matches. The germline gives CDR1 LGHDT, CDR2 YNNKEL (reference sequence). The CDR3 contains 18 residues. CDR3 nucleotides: TGTGCCAGCAGCCAAGTACTAGCGGGGGGCGGGCGCACCGGGGAGCTGTTTTTT. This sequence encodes CASSQVLAGGGRTGELFF.

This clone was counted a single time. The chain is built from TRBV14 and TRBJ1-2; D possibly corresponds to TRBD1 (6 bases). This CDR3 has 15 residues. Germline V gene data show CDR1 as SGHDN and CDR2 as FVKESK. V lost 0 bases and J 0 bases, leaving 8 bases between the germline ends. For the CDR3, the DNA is TGTGCCAGCAGCCAAGACCGGACAGCTAACTATGGCTACACCTTC. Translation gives CASSQDRTANYGYTF.

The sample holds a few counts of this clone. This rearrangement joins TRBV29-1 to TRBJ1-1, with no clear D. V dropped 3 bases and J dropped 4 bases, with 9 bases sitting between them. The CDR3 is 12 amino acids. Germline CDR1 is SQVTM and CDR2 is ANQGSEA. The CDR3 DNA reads TGCAGCGTTGACCCAACGGGCACTGAAGCTTTCTTT. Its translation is CSVDPTGTEAFF.

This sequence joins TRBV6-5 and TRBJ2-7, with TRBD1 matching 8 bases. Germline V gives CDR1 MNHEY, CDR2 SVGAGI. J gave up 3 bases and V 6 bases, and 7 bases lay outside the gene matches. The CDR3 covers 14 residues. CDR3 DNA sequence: TGTGCCAGCAGCCGCACGACAGGGGACTACGAGCAGTACTTC. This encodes CASSRTTGDYEQYF.

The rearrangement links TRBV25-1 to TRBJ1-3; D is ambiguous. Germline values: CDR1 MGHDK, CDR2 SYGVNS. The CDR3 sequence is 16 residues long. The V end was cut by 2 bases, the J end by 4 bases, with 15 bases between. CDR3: CASSEPAGLMGNTIYF. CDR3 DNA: TGTGCCAGCAGTGAACCAGCGGGCCTAATGGGAAACACCATATATTTT.

In nucleotides, the CDR3 is TGTGCCAGCAGTGTACGGGTGAGGGACACCATATATTTT. It specifies CASSVRVRDTIYF. The rearrangement links TRBV2 to TRBJ1-3; D call uncertain. V was shortened by 4 bases and J by 8 bases, with 12 bases between the two germline ends. The CDR3 spans 13 residues. Germline values: CDR1 SNHLY, CDR2 FYNNEI. The complete variable domain, with remaining parts taken from reference TRBV2 and TRBJ1-3, reads EPEVTQTPSHQVTQMGQEVILRCVPISNHLYFYWYRQILGQKVEFLVSFYNNEISEKSEIFDDQFSVERPDGSNFTLKIRSTKLEDSAMYFCASSVRVRDTIYFGEGSWLTVV.

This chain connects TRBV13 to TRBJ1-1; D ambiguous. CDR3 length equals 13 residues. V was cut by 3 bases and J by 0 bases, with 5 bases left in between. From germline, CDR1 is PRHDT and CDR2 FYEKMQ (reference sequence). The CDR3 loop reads CASSFPMNTEAFF. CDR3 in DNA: TGTGCCAGCAGCTTTCCCATGAACACTGAAGCTTTCTTT.

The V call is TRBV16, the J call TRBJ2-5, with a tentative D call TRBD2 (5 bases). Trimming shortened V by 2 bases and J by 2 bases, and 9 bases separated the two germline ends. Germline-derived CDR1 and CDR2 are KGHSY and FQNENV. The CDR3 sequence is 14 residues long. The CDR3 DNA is TGTGCCAGCAGCCAACGGGGATATCAAGAGACCCAGTACTTC. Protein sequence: CASSQRGYQETQYF.

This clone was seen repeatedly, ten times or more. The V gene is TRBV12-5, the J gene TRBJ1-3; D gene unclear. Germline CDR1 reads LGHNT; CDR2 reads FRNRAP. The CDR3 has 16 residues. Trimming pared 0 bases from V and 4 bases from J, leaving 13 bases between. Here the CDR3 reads CASGLVLSSAGNTIYF. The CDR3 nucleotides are TGTGCTAGTGGTTTGGTACTTTCGTCCGCAGGAAACACCATATATTTT.

The CDR3 DNA reads TGTGCCATCAGCTCCGGGACAGGGCAAAATCAGCCCCAGCATTTT. Its translation: CAISSGTGQNQPQHF. The gene calls are TRBV10-3 and TRBJ1-5; 9 bases match TRBD1. V was clipped by 6 bases and J by 4 bases; unmatched bases: 7. Germline assignment: CDR1 ENHRY and CDR2 SYGVKD. The CDR3 has 15 residues.

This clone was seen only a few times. CDR3 nucleotide sequence: TGTGCCAGCAGCAACAGGGGTACTGAAGCTTTCTTT. This gives the protein CASSNRGTEAFF. The chain couples TRBV6-5 to TRBJ1-1; 7 nucleotides match TRBD1. The CDR3 has 12 residues. After removal of 6 bases from V and 5 bases from J, the junction contained 3 bases not matched to a gene. CDR1 is MNHEY and CDR2 is SVGAGI in the germline V gene.

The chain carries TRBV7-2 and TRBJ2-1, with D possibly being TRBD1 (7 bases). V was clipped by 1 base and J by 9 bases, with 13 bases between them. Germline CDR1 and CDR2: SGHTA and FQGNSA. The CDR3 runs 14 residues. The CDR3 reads CASSLGQGGGEQFF. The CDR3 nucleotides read TGTGCCAGCAGCTTAGGGCAGGGGGGCGGTGAGCAGTTCTTC.

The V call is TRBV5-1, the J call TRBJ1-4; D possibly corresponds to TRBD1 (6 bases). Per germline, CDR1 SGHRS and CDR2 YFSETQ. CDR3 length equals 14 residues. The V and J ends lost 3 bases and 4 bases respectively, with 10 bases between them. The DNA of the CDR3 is TGCGCCAGCAGCTCACAGGGATATAATGAAAAACTGTTTTTT. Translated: CASSSQGYNEKLFF.

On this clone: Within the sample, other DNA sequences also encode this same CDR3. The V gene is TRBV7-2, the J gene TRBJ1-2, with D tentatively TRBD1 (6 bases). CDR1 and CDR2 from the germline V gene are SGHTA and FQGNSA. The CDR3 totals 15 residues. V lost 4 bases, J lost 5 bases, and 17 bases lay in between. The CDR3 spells CASSWDGGGRYGYTF. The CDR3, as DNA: TGTGCCAGCAGCTGGGACGGGGGGGGGCGGTATGGCTACACCTTC.